Presented here are 18 T cell receptor beta chains from one specimen sequenced in a study of blood T cell repertoires in COVID-19. The repertoire was sequenced with immunoSEQ multiplex PCR; TCRdb's copy has only in-frame clones and lacks some. The data hold about 46,000 clones, with 75% to 90% observed a single time. Sequenced: peripheral blood. These receptors were taken from a man between 60 and 75 years old with acute or convalescent COVID-19.

The chain recombines TRBV5-1 with TRBJ2-1; 7 nucleotides match TRBD1. With 3 bases clipped from V and 4 bases from J, the junction kept 1 base outside the gene matches. The CDR3 totals 13 residues. Germline values: CDR1 SGHRS, CDR2 YFSETQ. The CDR3 nucleotides are TGCGCCAGCAGCTGGGACAGTTACAATGAGCAGTTCTTC. Its translation is CASSWDSYNEQFF.

The chain is built from TRBV4-3 and TRBJ1-2; weak D call: TRBD1 (6 bases). Germline V gene data show CDR1 as LGHNA and CDR2 as YSLEER. The CDR3 has 13 residues. V lost 3 bases and J 5 bases, leaving 10 bases between the germline ends. The chain's CDR3 is CASSQDSSYGYTF. The CDR3 bases are TGCGCCAGCAGCCAGGACAGCTCTTATGGCTACACCTTC.

The CDR3 coding sequence is TGTGCCACTACGGACAGGGTCAATCAGCCCCAGCATTTT. This translates into CATTDRVNQPQHF. V is TRBV19 and J is TRBJ1-5; 8 bases fit TRBD1. CDR1 and CDR2 (germline): LNHDA, SQIVND (reference sequence). V gave up 10 bases and J gave up 3 bases; unmatched junction bases: 5. This CDR3 has 13 amino acids.

V usage is TRBV11-2 and J usage is TRBJ1-2, with no clear D. V dropped 3 bases and J dropped 4 bases, with 21 bases sitting between them. The length of the CDR3 is 17 residues. Germline CDR1 is SGHAT and CDR2 is FQNNGV. Here the CDR3 DNA reads TGTGCCAGCAGCTTGGGCCCCATCGCGGGTGGTAGCTATGGCTACACCTTC. Encoded protein: CASSLGPIAGGSYGYTF.

This rearrangement joins TRBV19 to TRBJ1-2, with D perhaps matching TRBD1 (5 bases). The length of the CDR3 is 12 residues. The V and J ends lost 3 bases and 7 bases respectively, with 9 bases between them. Germline CDR1 is LNHDA and CDR2 is SQIVND (reference sequence). CDR3 residues: CASSIARVGYTF. The DNA for the CDR3 is TGTGCCAGTAGTATTGCCAGGGTTGGCTACACCTTC. The full variable domain, with the rest looked up from reference TRBV19 and TRBJ1-2, is DGGITQSPKYLFRKEGQNVTLSCEQNLNHDAMYWYRQDPGQGLRLIYYSQIVNDFQKGDIAEGYSVSREKKESFPLTVTSAQKNPTAFYLCASSIARVGYTFGSGTRLTVV.

In its sample, this clone was seen once. The chain uses TRBV2 and TRBJ1-2, with D uncertain. Looked up from germline, CDR1 is SNHLY and CDR2 is FYNNEI. This CDR3 is built from 13 residues. V dropped 6 bases and J dropped 2 bases, with 10 bases sitting between them. CDR3 region: CASSSTPNYGYTF. CDR3 coding DNA: TGTGCCAGCAGCTCTACGCCGAACTATGGCTACACCTTC.

The chain carries TRBV19 and TRBJ1-2; D gene unclear. This CDR3 is 15 amino acids long. V was cut by 5 bases and J by 4 bases, with 17 bases left in between. Germline CDR1 and CDR2: LNHDA and SQIVND (reference sequence). The CDR3 DNA follows: TGTGCCAGTAGTTATGACGGAGGCGACGCCTATGGCTACACCTTC. Protein: CASSYDGGDAYGYTF.

The rearrangement links TRBV27 to TRBJ2-7, with 10 bases that match TRBD2. The germline V gene encodes CDR1 MNHEY and CDR2 SMNVEV (reference sequence). The ends lost 6 bases at V and 6 bases at J; junction bases unmatched: 5. The CDR3 runs to 13 residues. The DNA of the CDR3 is TGTGCCAGCAGAGCGGGAGGGCTGGTCGAGCAGTACTTC. Protein product: CASRAGGLVEQYF.

The V and J genes are TRBV18 and TRBJ2-2, with no clear D. Germline V gene lookup returns CDR1 KGHSH and CDR2 LQKENI. V dropped 3 bases and J dropped 2 bases, with 7 bases sitting between them. This CDR3 has 14 residues. This chain's CDR3 is CASSPPPNTGELFF. DNA of the CDR3: TGTGCCAGCTCACCTCCTCCCAACACCGGGGAGCTGTTTTTT.

J is TRBJ2-1 and V is TRBV7-3, with 12 bases lining up with TRBD2. Germline lookup yields CDR1 SGHTA and CDR2 FQGTGA. After removal of 2 bases from V and 7 bases from J, the junction contained 15 bases not matched to a gene. The CDR3 spans 19 residues. CDR3 DNA: TGTGCCAGCAGCTTAGCGACCCCCGGACTAGCGGGGTTCTCGAATGAGCAGTTCTTC. It is translated as CASSLATPGLAGFSNEQFF.

The chain combines TRBV4-2 with TRBJ1-4; unclear D gene. The CDR3 has 16 amino acids. With 5 bases removed from V and 0 bases from J, the gap between germline ends came to 13 bases. From germline, CDR1 is LGHNA and CDR2 YNFKEQ. CDR3 nucleotide sequence: TGTGCCAGCAGCGGAGGAACAGACGCAACTAATGAAAAACTGTTTTTT. This sequence encodes CASSGGTDATNEKLFF.

The chain employs TRBV10-3 and TRBJ2-1; weak D call: TRBD1 (5 bases). The CDR3 extends over 12 amino acids. V was clipped by 2 bases and J by 10 bases, with 9 bases between them. Germline-derived CDR1 and CDR2 are ENHRY and SYGVKD. CDR3 sequence reads: CAISEPQGEQFF. CDR3 coding DNA: TGTGCCATCAGTGAGCCCCAGGGCGAGCAGTTCTTC.

The sample holds one count of this clone. The chain couples TRBV2 to TRBJ2-3; 10 bases agree with TRBD2. J was trimmed by 5 bases and V by 2 bases; bases with no gene match: 7. CDR1 SNHLY and CDR2 FYNNEI come from the germline V gene. The CDR3 consists of 16 residues. The chain's CDR3 is CASSERGSGGLDTQYF. CDR3 bases: TGTGCCAGCAGTGAACGGGGTAGCGGGGGGTTAGATACGCAGTATTTT.

V and J are TRBV5-1 and TRBJ2-3; 12 positions match TRBD1. The CDR3 covers 16 residues. J was trimmed by 3 bases and V by 0 bases; bases with no gene match: 2. Germline V gene sequence: CDR1 SGHRS, CDR2 YFSETQ. CDR3 amino acids: CASSLGDRGRTDTQYF. The CDR3 DNA reads TGCGCCAGCAGCTTGGGGGACAGGGGGCGGACAGATACGCAGTATTTT.

The chain combines TRBV11-3 with TRBJ1-1; no firm D call. Trimming removed 3 bases from V and 5 bases from J, with 4 bases in between. CDR3 length equals 11 residues. Germline CDR1 is SGHNT and CDR2 is YENEEA. The CDR3 coding sequence is TGTGCCAGCAGCTTTTCGACTGAAGCTTTCTTT. This sequence encodes CASSFSTEAFF. Together with reference TRBV11-3 and TRBJ1-1, the CDR3 gives the full variable domain: EAGVVQSPRYKIIEKKQPVAFWCNPISGHNTLYWYLQNLGQGPELLIRYENEEAVDDSQLPKDRFSAERLKGVDSTLKIQPAELGDSAVYLCASSFSTEAFFGQGTRLTVV.

The gene calls are TRBV7-3 and TRBJ1-6; D call uncertain. CDR3 length equals 13 residues. Trimming stripped 3 bases from V and 9 bases from J, with 9 bases between. The germline V gene encodes CDR1 SGHTA and CDR2 FQGTGA. The CDR3 sequence: CASSFTPLSPLHF. The DNA of the CDR3 is TGTGCCAGCAGCTTTACACCTCTTTCACCCCTCCACTTT.

The rearrangement uses TRBV24-1 and TRBJ2-1; 10 bases are a match to TRBD2. V trimming: 4 bases; J trimming: 5 bases; junction bases outside the gene matches: 7. CDR3 length: 16 amino acids. CDR1 is KGHDR and CDR2 is SFDVKD in the germline V gene. In DNA form, the CDR3 reads TGTGCCACCAGTGACCGGACTAGCGGACCTCACAATGAGCAGTTCTTC. This translates into CATSDRTSGPHNEQFF.

The gene calls are TRBV12-3 or TRBV12-4 and TRBJ1-6, with D tentatively TRBD1 (5 bases). Trimming stripped 3 bases from V and 14 bases from J, with 11 bases between. The length of the CDR3 is 12 residues. The CDR3 reads CASSFISGALHF. In DNA form, the CDR3 reads TGTGCCAGCAGTTTTATATCGGGGGCCCTCCACTTT.